The 10 T cell receptor beta chains listed next were all sequenced from one sample in a study of spatial heterogeneity in lung cancer. Time point: sample taken at primary tumor resection. The authors sequenced whole RNA from tumor, nontumor lung or frozen PBMC without sorting. TCRdb re-analysed the 5' RACE reads in MiXCR, keeping a single row per CDR3 protein. The data hold some 8,100 distinct CDR3 sequences, with about 5% observed a single time. The sample here was PBMCs, taken at surgery. The receptors come from a male donor with early-stage non-small cell lung cancer.

This clonotype is medium-sized (0.01 to 0.1%) within its sample. The rearrangement uses TRBV2 and TRBJ2-5; D is ambiguous. The ends were cut back, 5 bases at V and 5 bases at J, with 6 bases in the middle. CDR3 length: 11 residues. Germline CDR1 reads SNHLY; CDR2 reads FYNNEI. CDR3 protein: CASSLGETQYF. The CDR3 DNA reads as TGTGCCAGCAGTCTTGGGGAGACCCAGTACTTC.

V gene TRBV3-1 combines with J gene TRBJ2-7, with D unresolved. The V and J ends lost 4 bases and 7 bases respectively, with 8 bases between them. Germline-derived CDR1 and CDR2 are LGHDT and YNNKEL (reference sequence). CDR3 length: 11 amino acids. The CDR3 region has the DNA TGTGCCAGCAGCCCCCTCGAGGAGCAGTACTTC. It translates to CASSPLEEQYF.

This clonotype has ten or more counts. The chain recombines TRBV18 with TRBJ1-1; 7 bases line up with TRBD1. V lost 2 bases, J lost 1 base, and 7 bases stayed unmatched. The CDR3 spans 16 residues. Germline V gene sequence: CDR1 KGHSH, CDR2 LQKENI. The CDR3 is CASSPNTGTANTEAFF. The DNA of the CDR3 is TGTGCCAGCTCACCAAACACCGGGACAGCGAACACTGAAGCTTTCTTT.

Details on this clonotype: This clone may be a read error of a much larger clone one base away. The rearrangement uses TRBV5-1 and TRBJ1-3; D is unresolved. Deletions cut 0 bases from V and 0 bases from J, with 7 bases between. In germline, CDR1 is SGHRS, CDR2 YFSETQ. The length of the CDR3 is 15 residues. The CDR3 DNA reads as TGCGCCAGCAGCTTGGTGGAAAGCTCTGGAAACACCATATATTTT. It is translated as CASSLVESSGNTIYF.

This clonotype has at least ten counts. This chain joins TRBV7-9 and TRBJ2-6, with no clear D. Germline CDR1 SEHNR, CDR2 FQNEAQ (reference sequence). V shed 11 bases and J shed 0 bases, with 5 bases lying between them. This CDR3 is 12 amino acids long. CDR3 in DNA: TGTGCCGGGATCTCTGGGGCCAACGTCCTGACTTTC. Translated, it gives CAGISGANVLTF.

This clonotype qualifies as hyperexpanded (1% or more). This chain uses TRBV7-2 with TRBJ2-3, with D maybe TRBD2 (5 bases). The V gene's germline CDR1 is SGHTA and CDR2 FQGNSA. V lost 1 base and J 4 bases, leaving 9 bases between the germline ends. The CDR3 is 14 residues long. CDR3 residues: CASSLGGAADTQYF. The CDR3 coding sequence is TGTGCCAGCAGCTTAGGGGGAGCGGCAGATACGCAGTATTTT.

Many counts were recorded for this clonotype. This chain uses TRBV12-3 or TRBV12-4 with TRBJ1-3, with D unresolved. V lost 10 bases, J lost 4 bases, and 17 bases lay in between. The CDR3 loop spans 14 amino acids. This CDR3 is CANLLTGAGNTIYF. The CDR3 DNA follows: TGTGCCAACCTACTCACCGGAGCAGGAAACACCATATATTTT.

This clonotype came up many times. The V gene is TRBV20-1, the J gene TRBJ2-1, with TRBD2 matching over 10 bases. This CDR3 spans 18 amino acids. Germline V gene data show CDR1 as DFQATT and CDR2 as SNEGSKA (reference sequence). The V segment lost 5 bases and the J segment 4 bases; nucleotides outside the gene matches: 17. Here the CDR3 DNA reads TGCAGTGCTCCGGGACTAGCGAAACTTACAGGGCTTTACAATGAGCAGTTCTTC. Its translation: CSAPGLAKLTGLYNEQFF.

The table lists this clonotype with many counts. The V call is TRBV19, the J call TRBJ2-2, with a possible D match to TRBD1 (5 bases). CDR3 length: 15 amino acids. V was clipped by 5 bases and J by 0 bases, with 10 bases between them. Per the germline V gene, CDR1 is LNHDA and CDR2 is SQIVND (reference sequence). CDR3 residues: CASSQGSPNTGELFF. In DNA form, the CDR3 reads TGTGCCAGTAGTCAGGGATCTCCGAACACCGGGGAGCTGTTTTTT.

This clonotype was seen many times. The genes are TRBV14 and TRBJ1-2; tentatively, D is TRBD1 (5 bases). CDR1 is SGHDN, CDR2 FVKESK, per germline. The CDR3 covers 14 residues. V shed 1 base and J shed 7 bases, with 13 bases lying between them. CDR3: CASSQGVPQGGYTF. The CDR3 coding sequence is TGTGCCAGCAGCCAAGGAGTGCCGCAGGGTGGCTACACCTTC.